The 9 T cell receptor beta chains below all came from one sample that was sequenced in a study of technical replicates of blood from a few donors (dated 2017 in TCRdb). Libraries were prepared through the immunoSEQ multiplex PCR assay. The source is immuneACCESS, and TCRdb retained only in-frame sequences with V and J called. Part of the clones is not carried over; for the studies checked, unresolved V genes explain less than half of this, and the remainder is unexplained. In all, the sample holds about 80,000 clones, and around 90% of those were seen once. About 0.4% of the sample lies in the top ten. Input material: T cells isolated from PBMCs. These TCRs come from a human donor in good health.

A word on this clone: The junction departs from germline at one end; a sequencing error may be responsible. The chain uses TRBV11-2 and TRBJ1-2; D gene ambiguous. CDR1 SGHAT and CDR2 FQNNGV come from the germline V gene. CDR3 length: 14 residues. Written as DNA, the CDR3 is TGTACCAGCAGCTTAGAACCCAGGCAACTCGGCTACACCTTC. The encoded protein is CTSSLEPRQLGYTF.

The CDR3 spells CASSLLPAGGQETQYF. The DNA of the CDR3 is TGTGCCAGCAGCTTGCTTCCCGCGGGAGGGCAAGAGACCCAGTACTTC. This chain connects TRBV5-6 to TRBJ2-5, with 9 bases that match TRBD2. CDR1 is SGHDT and CDR2 is YYEEEE in the germline V gene. The length of the CDR3 is 16 residues. J lost 2 bases, V lost 1 base, and 6 bases had no gene match.

In nucleotides, the CDR3 is TGCGCCAGCAGCTTGTCGGACAATGAGCAGTTCTTC. Protein sequence: CASSLSDNEQFF. The rearrangement joins TRBV5-1 to TRBJ2-1, with D unresolved. CDR1 and CDR2 (germline): SGHRS, YFSETQ. V was pared by 1 base and J by 5 bases, with 4 bases between. The CDR3 is 12 residues long.

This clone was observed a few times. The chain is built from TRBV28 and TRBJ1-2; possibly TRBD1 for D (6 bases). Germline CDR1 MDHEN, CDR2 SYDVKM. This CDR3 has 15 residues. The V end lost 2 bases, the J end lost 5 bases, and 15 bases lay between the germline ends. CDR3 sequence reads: CASSLGGQAPYGYTF. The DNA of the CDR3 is TGTGCCAGCAGTTTAGGGGGCCAAGCCCCTTATGGCTACACCTTC.

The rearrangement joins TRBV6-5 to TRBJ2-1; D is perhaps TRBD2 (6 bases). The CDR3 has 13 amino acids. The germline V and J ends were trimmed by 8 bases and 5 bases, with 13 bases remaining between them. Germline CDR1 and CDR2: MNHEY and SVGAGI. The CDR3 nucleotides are TGTGCCAGCGGGACTTGGGAGAACAATGAGCAGTTCTTC. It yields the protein CASGTWENNEQFF.

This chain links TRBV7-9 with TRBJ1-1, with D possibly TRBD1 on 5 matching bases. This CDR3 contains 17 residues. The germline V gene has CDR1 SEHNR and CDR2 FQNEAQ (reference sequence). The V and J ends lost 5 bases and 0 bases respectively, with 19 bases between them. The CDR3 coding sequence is TGTGCCAGCAGCCCTATAGCCGGGACTGGATTGAACACTGAAGCTTTCTTT. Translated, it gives CASSPIAGTGLNTEAFF.

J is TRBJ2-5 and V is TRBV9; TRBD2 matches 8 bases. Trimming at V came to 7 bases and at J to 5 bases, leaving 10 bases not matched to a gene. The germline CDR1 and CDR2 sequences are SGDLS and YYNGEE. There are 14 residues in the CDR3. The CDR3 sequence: CASSHSGALETQYF. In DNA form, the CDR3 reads TGTGCCAGCTCCCATAGCGGGGCCTTGGAGACCCAGTACTTC.

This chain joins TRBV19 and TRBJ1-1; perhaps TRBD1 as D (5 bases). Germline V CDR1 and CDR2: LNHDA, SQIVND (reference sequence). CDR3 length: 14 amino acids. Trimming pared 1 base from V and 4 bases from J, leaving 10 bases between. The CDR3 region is CASSIAPGPTEAFF. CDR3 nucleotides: TGTGCCAGTAGTATAGCCCCAGGGCCCACTGAAGCTTTCTTT.

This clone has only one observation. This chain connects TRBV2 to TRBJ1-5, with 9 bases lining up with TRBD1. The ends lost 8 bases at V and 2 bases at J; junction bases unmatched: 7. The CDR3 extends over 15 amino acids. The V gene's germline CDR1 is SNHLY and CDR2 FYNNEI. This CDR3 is CASEEDRGGNQPQHF. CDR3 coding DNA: TGTGCCAGCGAGGAGGACAGGGGAGGCAATCAGCCCCAGCATTTT.